The 5 T cell receptor beta chains presented below share a single source sample, sequenced in a study of brain metastases from non-small cell lung cancer. Repertoires were generated with immunoSEQ multiplex PCR, while TCRdb's copy carries only in-frame clones and drops some. This sample has about 3,300 clones, with over 70% found just once. Sequencing input: primary lung tumor tissue. The receptor set was obtained from a donor aged 40 or older with non-small cell lung cancer.

Details on this clone: The sample has other DNA sequences that encode this CDR3 too. V and J are TRBV24-1 and TRBJ2-2; D call uncertain. Trimming took off 0 bases at V and 1 base at J, with 8 bases between the two ends. CDR3 length equals 16 residues. The germline V gene encodes CDR1 KGHDR and CDR2 SFDVKD. DNA of the CDR3: TGTGCCACCAGTGATTTGGGAAGGGAGAACACCGGGGAGCTGTTTTTT. It is translated as CATSDLGRENTGELFF.

The V call is TRBV27, the J call TRBJ2-7; 7 bases are shared with TRBD1. Trimming took 5 bases from V and 3 from J; bases not matched to a gene: 7. The CDR3 spans 14 residues. Germline V gene data show CDR1 as MNHEY and CDR2 as SMNVEV (reference sequence). The CDR3 DNA sequence: TGTGCCAGCAGTCTTAGGGACAGATTCTACGAGCAGTACTTC. Translated: CASSLRDRFYEQYF.

The CDR3 region is CAWSVPWTGRSNQPQHF. As DNA, the CDR3 is TGTGCCTGGAGTGTACCTTGGACAGGCCGTAGCAATCAGCCCCAGCATTTT. The chain has TRBV30 and TRBJ1-5, with 7 bases fitting TRBD1. V shed 0 bases and J 0 bases; nucleotides not matched to a gene: 8. There are 17 residues in the CDR3. Germline loops: CDR1 GTSNPN, CDR2 SVGIG (reference sequence).

This clone was seen a single time. The genes are TRBV29-1 and TRBJ1-2; 10 nucleotides match TRBD1. The trim removed 7 bases at V and 2 bases at J, leaving 4 bases unmatched. The CDR3 loop spans 13 amino acids. Looked up from germline, CDR1 is SQVTM and CDR2 is ANQGSEA. The CDR3 sequence: CSGRTGGNYGYTF. As DNA, the CDR3 is TGCAGCGGGCGGACAGGGGGGAACTATGGCTACACCTTC. Full variable domain (remainder filled in from reference TRBV29-1 and TRBJ1-2): SAVISQKPSRDICQRGTSLTIQCQVDSQVTMMFWYRQQPGQSLTLIATANQGSEATYESGFVIDKFPISRPNLTFSTLTVSNMSPEDSSIYLCSGRTGGNYGYTFGSGTRLTVV.

This clone came up a few times. V and J are TRBV5-6 and TRBJ1-6; 8 bases fit TRBD1. With V trimmed by 4 bases and J by 14 bases, 23 bases remained unmatched. There are 18 residues in the CDR3. The germline V gene has CDR1 SGHDT and CDR2 YYEEEE. The chain's CDR3 is CASSTGTGVRRHGTALHF. The CDR3 region has the DNA TGTGCCAGCAGCACCGGGACAGGAGTCCGAAGGCATGGTACGGCCCTCCACTTT.